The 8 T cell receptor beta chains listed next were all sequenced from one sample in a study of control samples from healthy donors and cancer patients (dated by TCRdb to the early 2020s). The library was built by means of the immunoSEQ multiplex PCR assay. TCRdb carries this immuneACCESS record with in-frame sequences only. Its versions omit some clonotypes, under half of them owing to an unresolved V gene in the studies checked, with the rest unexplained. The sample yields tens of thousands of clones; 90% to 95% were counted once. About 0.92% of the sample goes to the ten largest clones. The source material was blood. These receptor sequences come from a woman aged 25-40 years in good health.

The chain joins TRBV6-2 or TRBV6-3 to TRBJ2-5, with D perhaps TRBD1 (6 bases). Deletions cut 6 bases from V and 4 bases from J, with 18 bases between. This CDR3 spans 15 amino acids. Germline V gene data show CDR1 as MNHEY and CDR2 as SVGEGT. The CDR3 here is CASSLLSRGGETQYF. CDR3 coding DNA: TGTGCCAGCAGCCTCCTCTCCAGGGGCGGAGAGACCCAGTACTTC.

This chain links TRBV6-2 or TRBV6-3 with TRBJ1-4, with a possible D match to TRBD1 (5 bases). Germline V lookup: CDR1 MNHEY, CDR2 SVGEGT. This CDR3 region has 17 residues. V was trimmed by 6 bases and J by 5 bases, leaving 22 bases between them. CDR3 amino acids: CASSPPRGVSPNEKLFF. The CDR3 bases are TGTGCCAGCAGCCCACCGCGGGGGGTCTCACCCAATGAAAAACTGTTTTTT.

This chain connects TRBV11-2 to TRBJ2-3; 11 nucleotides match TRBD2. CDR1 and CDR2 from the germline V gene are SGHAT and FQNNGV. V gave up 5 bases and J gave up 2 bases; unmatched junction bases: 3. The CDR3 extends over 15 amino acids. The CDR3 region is CASSLAGGITDTQYF. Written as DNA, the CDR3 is TGTGCCAGCAGCCTAGCGGGGGGTATCACAGATACGCAGTATTTT.

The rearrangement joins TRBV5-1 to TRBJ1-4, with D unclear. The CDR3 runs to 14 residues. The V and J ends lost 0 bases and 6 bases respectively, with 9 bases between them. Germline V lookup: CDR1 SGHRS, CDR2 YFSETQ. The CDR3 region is CASSLDTGDEKLFF. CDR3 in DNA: TGCGCCAGCAGCTTGGATACGGGCGATGAAAAACTGTTTTTT.

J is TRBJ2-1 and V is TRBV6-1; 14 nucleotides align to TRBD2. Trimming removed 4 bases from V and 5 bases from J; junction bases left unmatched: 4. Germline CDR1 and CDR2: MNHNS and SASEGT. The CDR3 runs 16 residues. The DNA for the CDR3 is TGTGCCAGCAGTGGACTAGCGGGGGGGCGGGACAATGAGCAGTTCTTC. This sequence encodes CASSGLAGGRDNEQFF.

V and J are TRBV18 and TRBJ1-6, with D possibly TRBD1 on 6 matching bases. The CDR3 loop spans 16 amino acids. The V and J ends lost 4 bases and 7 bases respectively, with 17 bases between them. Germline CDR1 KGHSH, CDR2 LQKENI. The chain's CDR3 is CASSQRSRGSNSPLHF. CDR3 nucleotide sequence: TGTGCCAGCTCACAACGAAGCAGGGGAAGCAATTCACCCCTCCACTTT.

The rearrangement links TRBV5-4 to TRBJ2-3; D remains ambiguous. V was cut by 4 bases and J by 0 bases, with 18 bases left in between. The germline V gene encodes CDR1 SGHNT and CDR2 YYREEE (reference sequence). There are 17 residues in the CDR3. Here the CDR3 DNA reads TGTGCCAGCAGCCCCGGAGAAGTACGAACTAGCACAGATACGCAGTATTTT. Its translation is CASSPGEVRTSTDTQYF.

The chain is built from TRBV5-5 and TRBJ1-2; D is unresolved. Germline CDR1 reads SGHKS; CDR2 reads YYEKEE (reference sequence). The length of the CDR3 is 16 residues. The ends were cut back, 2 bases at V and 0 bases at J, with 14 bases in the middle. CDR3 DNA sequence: TGTGCCAGCAGCTTCTCTCTAGTAGGGACTAACTATGGCTACACCTTC. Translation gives CASSFSLVGTNYGYTF.